This entry features one T cell receptor beta chain sequence. The source of the sample is a study of blood T cells in healthy people across ages. Primers used in a second PCR of about 6 to 11 cycles were a sample-barcoded 5' primer and a J-beta primer mix. Each CDR3 protein is one row after TCRdb ran MiXCR on the 5' RACE reads. The sample has hundreds of thousands of distinct CDR3 sequences; roughly 20% are singletons. V gave up 2 bases and J gave up 2 bases, with 9 bases separating them. Germline lookup yields CDR1 SGDLS and CDR2 YYNGEE. The CDR3 extends over 14 amino acids. Material for sequencing was blood. This TCR was sampled from a man in his 70s in good health. The chain recombines TRBV9 with TRBJ2-3; TRBD2 is a possible D gene (6 bases). CDR3 protein: CASSVEGLTDTQYF. In DNA form, the CDR3 reads TGTGCCAGCAGCGTCGAGGGACTCACAGATACGCAGTATTTT.